This TCR beta chain was sequenced during a study of regulatory T cells in long-lasting Graves disease (dated by TCRdb to about 2021). Looking at the study overall: In the newly diagnosed Graves' disease group, patients had been taking antithyroid drugs for less than 3 months. Patients with persistent Graves' disease were compared with patients with newly diagnosed Graves' disease using TCR sequencing and RNA sequencing of peripheral blood. The study was conducted in China and was registered as a clinical trial. A total of about 35 samples underwent TCR sequencing, from roughly 13 patients with persistent Graves' disease and around 20 patients with newly diagnosed Graves' disease. What the study reported, not specific to this receptor: Patients with persistent disease shared more public clonotypes (roughly 2,900) than newly diagnosed patients did (966). Compared with newly diagnosed patients, patients with persistent Graves' disease had lower TCR Shannon entropy and fewer highly expanded clones, which suggests clonal expansion. Because the primary lesion, thyroid tissue, could not be accessed, the study looked at peripheral blood alone. Preferential use of TRBV28, TRBJ1-2 and TRBJ2-5 was observed in persistent disease, whereas TRBV20-1 and TRBJ2-1 were favored in newly diagnosed disease. As a limitation, the authors acknowledged that the small sample size may reduce accuracy. Sequencing and analysis were limited to the TCR beta chain.

This clonotype occurred many times. No antigen is known for it. No base qualities exist here, and no much larger clone lies one base off it. Receptors were amplified or captured by multiplex PCR. Sequencing instrument: Illumina HiSeq 4000. To build TCR beta libraries, CDR3 regions were amplified by Arm-PCR using iRepertoire HTBI primers. PCR products were gel purified before sequencing. The original methods were these. A total of some 60 TRBV and 14 TRBJ segments were identified across samples and were used for gene usage analysis of CDR3 amino acid clonotypes. COPE and FqMerger were used to merge the filtered high-quality paired reads into contigs. BLAST was used to align contigs to the IMGT TRBV, TRBD and TRBJ reference genes, and CDR3 was defined following IMGT. Clonotypes above 0.1% frequency were classified as highly expanded clones. Shannon entropy served as the measure of repertoire diversity, while the Gini coefficient captured V-J evenness. A clonotype was considered public if more than one individual shared it. The public reads were quality trimmed at Q25 with fastp and then assembled into clones with MiXCR by TCRdb, keeping productive beta chains. Each record represents a unique CDR3 protein, reported with the most common genes and DNA among its rows. These V and J calls are TCRdb output, not the study's own analysis. A total of about 470,000 distinct CDR3 sequences appear in this sample, around 14% of them only once. The ten largest clones add up to approximately 15% of the sample.

For this chain, trimming is 6 bases at the V end and 1 base at the J end, and the number of junction bases without a gene match is 11. The CDR3 covers 16 residues, taking in both the cysteine and the phenylalanine. The retained sequence is limited to the CDR3, 48 bases, with the frame set at the first base. From a lookup of the germline V gene, CDR1 and CDR2 are SNHLY and FYNNEI. The meaning of the sample's time point label: newly diagnosed GD, antithyroid drugs for less than 3 months. RNA was extracted from PBMCs in TRIzol for both TCR sequencing and RNA sequencing. The diagnosis of Graves' disease was made according to American Thyroid Association guidelines. Patients were recruited from an endocrinology department in Xi'an, China. Each patient gave roughly 10 milliliters of peripheral blood, collected in an EDTA anticoagulant tube. Ficoll Paque Plus density gradient separation was used to isolate PBMCs, and no further T cell sorting was performed. RNA quality was checked with an Agilent 2100 Bioanalyzer and agarose gel, and concentration with a NanoDrop 2000.

The same specimen was also included in a second study, on T cells in Graves' hyperthyroidism and ophthalmopathy. The second investigation adds: Stable Graves' hyperthyroidism was defined as the absence of progression to ophthalmopathy over 18 months of follow-up. Hyperthyroidism patients were newly diagnosed, had a disease duration of under 2 months, and were aged 18 to 65 years. The study excluded patients with uncontrolled infections, other autoimmune diseases, pregnancy or lactation. Diagnoses were established on the basis of clinical symptoms, serum thyroxine and TRAb, thyroid ultrasound, and orbital computed tomography. The first round of RT-PCR for the TCR CDR3 was performed with the HTBI primer set and the Qiagen OneStep RT-PCR kit. Most expanded thyroid clonotypes (frequency above 0.001) were also found in blood, which suggests that blood repertoires may mirror thyroid immune responses. A model built on a 13 V-J signature distinguished ophthalmopathy from stable hyperthyroidism, reaching 87.88% sensitivity and around 81% specificity in cross-validation and 80%/75% in testing. During validation, the model predicted progression to ophthalmopathy a median of roughly six months ahead of onset, with around 70% sensitivity and about 72% specificity. A discovery cohort of around 100 patients, roughly 40 with Graves' ophthalmopathy and about 58 with stable Graves' hyperthyroidism, was used to find distinguishing TCR V-J signatures. Prospective prediction of ophthalmopathy was tested in an independent validation cohort consisting of about 19 hyperthyroidism patients and 15 to 17 patients who later progressed to ophthalmopathy. For training and testing, the 100 or so patients in the discovery cohort were randomly divided in a 7:3 ratio. In more than 5 Graves' hyperthyroidism patients, the study also compared T-cell repertoires from thyroid tissue with T-cell repertoires from blood. Once sampling was done, hyperthyroidism patients were given methimazole at a starting dose of 30 mg daily, whereas ophthalmopathy patients were given high-dose intravenous methylprednisolone. Libraries were constructed in a second round of multiplex PCR, after which size selection and purification were performed. Paired-end sequencing of the libraries was performed with 100 bp reads on an Illumina HiSeq2000. SOAPnuke was used to process the raw data, with reads discarded if the reads contained adapters or uncalled bases, had a mean Phred below 15, or lacked an exact constant-primer or identifier match. COPE v1.2.5 was used to merge the high-quality paired reads, and each unique nucleotide sequence was defined as a clonotype. Clonotypes were aligned to IMGT TRBV, TRBD and TRBJ reference segments using MiTCR v1.1. Analysis was restricted to V-J combinations with a frequency above 0.0001, which covered roughly 99% of repertoires. The TCS score was defined as F50 (clonal expansion) divided by E x V (chaos), with BLOSUM62-based TCRdist calculated between CDR3 peptides within each V-J. Welch's t-statistics and random forest reduced fewer than 600 V-J features to 13, which were used in a naive Bayes classifier (R e1071). No statistical method was used to set the sample size in advance, and investigators knew the group allocation. According to the paper, TCR Vbeta CDR3 sequencing was carried out on 120 to 150 peripheral blood samples, which came from about 45 ophthalmopathy, under 80 hyperthyroidism and roughly 17 progressor patients.

The sequenced sample was peripheral blood mononuclear cells (PBMCs), obtained at new diagnosis, from a patient treated with antithyroid drugs. The chain employs TRBV2 and TRBJ2-5; 7 middle bases align to TRBD1. This clonotype was obtained from a woman younger than 45 with Graves disease. Donor details come from another sample of the same person, matched by shared clones. The sequence in DNA is TGTGCCAGCAGAAGTATCGCTGGGGACAGCCAAGAGACCCAGTACTTC. It encodes CASRSIAGDSQETQYF.